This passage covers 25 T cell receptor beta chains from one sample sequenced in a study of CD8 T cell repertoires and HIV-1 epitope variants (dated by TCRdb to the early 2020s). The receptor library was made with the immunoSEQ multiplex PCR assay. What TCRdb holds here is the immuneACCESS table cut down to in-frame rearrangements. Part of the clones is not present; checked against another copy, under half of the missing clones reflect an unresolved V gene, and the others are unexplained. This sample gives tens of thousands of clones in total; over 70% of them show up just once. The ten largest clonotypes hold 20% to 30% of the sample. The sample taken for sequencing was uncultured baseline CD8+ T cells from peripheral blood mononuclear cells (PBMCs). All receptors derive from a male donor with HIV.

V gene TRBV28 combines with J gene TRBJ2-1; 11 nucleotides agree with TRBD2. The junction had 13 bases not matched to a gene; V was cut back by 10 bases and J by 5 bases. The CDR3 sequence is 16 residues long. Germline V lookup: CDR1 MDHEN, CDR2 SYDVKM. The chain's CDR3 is CATERRLAGINNEQFF. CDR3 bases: TGTGCCACCGAAAGAAGACTAGCGGGAATTAACAATGAGCAGTTCTTC. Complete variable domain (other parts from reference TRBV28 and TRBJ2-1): DVKVTQSSRYLVKRTGEKVFLECVQDMDHENMFWYRQDPGLGLRLIYFSYDVKMKEKGDIPEGYSVSREKKERFSLILESASTNQTSMYLCATERRLAGINNEQFFGPGTRLTVL.

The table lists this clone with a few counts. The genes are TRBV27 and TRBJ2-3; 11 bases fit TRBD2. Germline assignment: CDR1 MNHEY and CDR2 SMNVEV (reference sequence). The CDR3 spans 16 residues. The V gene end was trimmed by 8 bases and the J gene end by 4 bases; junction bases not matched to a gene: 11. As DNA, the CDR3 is TGTGCCAGCCCCGCTAGCGGGAGGCCCATGGCAGATACGCAGTATTTT. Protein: CASPASGRPMADTQYF.

The CDR3 protein is CASTGGGNIQYF. CDR3 nucleotides: TGTGCCAGCACAGGTGGGGGGAACATTCAGTACTTC. This chain connects TRBV5-6 to TRBJ2-4, with D possibly matching TRBD2 (6 bases). V shed 6 bases and J shed 7 bases, with 11 bases lying between them. The CDR3 is 12 residues long. CDR1 is SGHDT and CDR2 is YYEEEE in the germline V gene.

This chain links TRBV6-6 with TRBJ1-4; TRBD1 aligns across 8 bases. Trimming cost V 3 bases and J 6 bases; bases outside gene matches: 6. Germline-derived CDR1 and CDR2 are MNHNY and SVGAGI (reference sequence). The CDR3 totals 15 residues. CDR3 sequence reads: CASSYSSQGDEKLFF. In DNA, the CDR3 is TGTGCCAGCAGTTATTCTTCACAGGGGGATGAAAAACTGTTTTTT.

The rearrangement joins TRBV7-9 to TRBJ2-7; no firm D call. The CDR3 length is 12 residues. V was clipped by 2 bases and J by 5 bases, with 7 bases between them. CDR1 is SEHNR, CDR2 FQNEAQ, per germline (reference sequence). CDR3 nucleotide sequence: TGTGCCAGCAGCTTATCTCAGCACGAGCAGTACTTC. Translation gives CASSLSQHEQYF.

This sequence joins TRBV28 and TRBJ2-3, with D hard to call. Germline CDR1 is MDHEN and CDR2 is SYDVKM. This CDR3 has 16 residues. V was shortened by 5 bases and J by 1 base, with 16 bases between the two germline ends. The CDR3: CASSHTSRIRTDTQYF. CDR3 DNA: TGTGCCAGCAGTCACACGTCGAGAATCCGCACAGATACGCAGTATTTT.

The CDR3 protein is CASSVNEQFF. As DNA, the CDR3 is TGTGCCAGCAGCGTAAATGAGCAGTTCTTC. The chain uses TRBV7-9 and TRBJ2-1; D gene unclear. The CDR3 spans 10 residues. Between the trimmed V and J ends, which lost 5 bases and 7 bases, there was a span of 3 bases. Germline-derived CDR1 and CDR2 are SEHNR and FQNEAQ (reference sequence).

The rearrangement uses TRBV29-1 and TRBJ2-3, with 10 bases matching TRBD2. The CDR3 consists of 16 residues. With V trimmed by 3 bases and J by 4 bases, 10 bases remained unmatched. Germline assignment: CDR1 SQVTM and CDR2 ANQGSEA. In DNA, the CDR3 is TGCAGCGTTGACGTCCTAGCGGGGGCCAATCCAGATACGCAGTATTTT. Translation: CSVDVLAGANPDTQYF.

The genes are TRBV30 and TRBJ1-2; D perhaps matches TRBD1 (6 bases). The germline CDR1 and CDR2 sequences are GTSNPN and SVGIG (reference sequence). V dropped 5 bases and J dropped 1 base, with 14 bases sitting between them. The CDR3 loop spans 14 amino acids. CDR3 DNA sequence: TGTGCCTGGTCCCCGACAGGCTATAACTATGGCTACACCTTC. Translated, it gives CAWSPTGYNYGYTF.

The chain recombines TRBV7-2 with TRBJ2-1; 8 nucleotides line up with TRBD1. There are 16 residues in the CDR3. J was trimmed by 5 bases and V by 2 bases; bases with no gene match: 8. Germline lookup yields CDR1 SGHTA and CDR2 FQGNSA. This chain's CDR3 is CASSLQSTGGHNEQFF. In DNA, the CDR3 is TGTGCCAGCAGCTTACAATCAACAGGGGGTCACAATGAGCAGTTCTTC.

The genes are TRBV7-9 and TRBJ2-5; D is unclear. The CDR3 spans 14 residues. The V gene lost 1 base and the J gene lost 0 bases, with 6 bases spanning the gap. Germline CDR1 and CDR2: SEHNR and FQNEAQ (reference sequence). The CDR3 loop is CASSLDQNQETQYF. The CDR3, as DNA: TGTGCCAGCAGCTTAGATCAGAACCAAGAGACCCAGTACTTC.

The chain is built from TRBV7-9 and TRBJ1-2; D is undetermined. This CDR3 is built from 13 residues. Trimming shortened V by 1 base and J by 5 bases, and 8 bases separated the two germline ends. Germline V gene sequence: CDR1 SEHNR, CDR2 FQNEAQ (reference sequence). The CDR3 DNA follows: TGTGCCAGCAGCTTAGAAACAGAGTATGGCTACACCTTC. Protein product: CASSLETEYGYTF.

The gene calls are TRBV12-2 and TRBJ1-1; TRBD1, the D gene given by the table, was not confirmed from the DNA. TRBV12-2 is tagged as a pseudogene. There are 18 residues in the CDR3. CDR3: CASRLVWEQTGGDTEAFF. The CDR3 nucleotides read TGTGCAAGTCGCTTAGTCTGGGAACAAACAGGGGGAGACACTGAAGCTTTCTTT.

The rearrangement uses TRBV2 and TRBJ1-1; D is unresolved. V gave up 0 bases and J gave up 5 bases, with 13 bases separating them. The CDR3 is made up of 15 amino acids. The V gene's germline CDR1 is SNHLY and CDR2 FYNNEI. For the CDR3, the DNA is TGTGCCAGCAGTGAAGCGGGAGGGTTGGGGACTGAAGCTTTCTTT. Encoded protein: CASSEAGGLGTEAFF.

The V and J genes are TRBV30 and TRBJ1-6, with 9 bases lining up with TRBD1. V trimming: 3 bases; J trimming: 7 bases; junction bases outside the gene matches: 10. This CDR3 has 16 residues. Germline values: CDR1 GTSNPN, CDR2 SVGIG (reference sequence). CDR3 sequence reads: CAWSVPSGTGNSPLHF. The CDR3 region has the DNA TGTGCCTGGAGCGTCCCGTCGGGGACAGGGAATTCACCCCTCCACTTT.

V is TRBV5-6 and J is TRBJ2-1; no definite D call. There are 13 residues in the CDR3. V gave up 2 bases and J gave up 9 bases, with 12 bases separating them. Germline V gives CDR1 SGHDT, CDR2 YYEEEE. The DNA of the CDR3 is TGTGCCAGCAGCTTTAGTACGGGTAGTGAGCAGTTCTTC. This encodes CASSFSTGSEQFF.

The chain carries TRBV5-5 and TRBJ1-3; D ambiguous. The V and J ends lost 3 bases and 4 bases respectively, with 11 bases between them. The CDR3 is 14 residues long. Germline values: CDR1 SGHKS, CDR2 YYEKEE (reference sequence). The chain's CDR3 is CASSSSELGNTIYF. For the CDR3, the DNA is TGTGCCAGCAGCTCCTCGGAGCTCGGAAACACCATATATTTT.

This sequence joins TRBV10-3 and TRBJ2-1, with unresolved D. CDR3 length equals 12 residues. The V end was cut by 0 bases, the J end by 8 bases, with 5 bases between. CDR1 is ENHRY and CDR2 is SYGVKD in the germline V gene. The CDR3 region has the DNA TGTGCCATCAGTGAGTCTTTAGATGAGCAGTTCTTC. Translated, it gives CAISESLDEQFF.

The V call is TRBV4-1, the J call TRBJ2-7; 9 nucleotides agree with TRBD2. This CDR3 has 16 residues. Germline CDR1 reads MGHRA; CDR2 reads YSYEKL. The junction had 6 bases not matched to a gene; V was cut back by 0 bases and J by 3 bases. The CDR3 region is CASSQDPLAGFYEQYF. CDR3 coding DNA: TGCGCCAGCAGCCAAGATCCTCTAGCGGGGTTCTACGAGCAGTACTTC.

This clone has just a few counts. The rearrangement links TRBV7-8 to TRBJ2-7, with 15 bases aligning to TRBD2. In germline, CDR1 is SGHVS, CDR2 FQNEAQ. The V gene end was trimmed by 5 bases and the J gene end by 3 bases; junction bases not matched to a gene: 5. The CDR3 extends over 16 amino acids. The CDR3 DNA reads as TGTGCCAGCAGCGGGACTAGCGGGAGGTCAGGCTACGAGCAGTACTTC. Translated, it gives CASSGTSGRSGYEQYF.

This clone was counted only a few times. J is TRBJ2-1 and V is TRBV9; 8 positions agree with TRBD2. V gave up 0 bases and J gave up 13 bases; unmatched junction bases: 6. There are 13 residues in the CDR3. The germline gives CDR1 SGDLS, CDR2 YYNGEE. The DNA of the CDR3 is TGTGCCAGCAGCGTAGGGAGCGGGGGCCACCAGTTCTTC. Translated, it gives CASSVGSGGHQFF.

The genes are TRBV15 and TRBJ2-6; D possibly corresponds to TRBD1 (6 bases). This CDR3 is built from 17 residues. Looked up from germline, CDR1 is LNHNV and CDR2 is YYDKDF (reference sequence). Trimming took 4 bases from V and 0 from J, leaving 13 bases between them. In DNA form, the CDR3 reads TGTGCCACCAGCATAGGAGACAGGAGCTCTGGGGCCAACGTCCTGACTTTC. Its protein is CATSIGDRSSGANVLTF.

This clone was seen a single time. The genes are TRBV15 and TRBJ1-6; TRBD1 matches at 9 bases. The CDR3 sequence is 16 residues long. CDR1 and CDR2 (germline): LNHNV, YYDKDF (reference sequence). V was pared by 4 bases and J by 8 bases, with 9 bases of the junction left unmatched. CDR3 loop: CATSIDWTGDDSPLHF. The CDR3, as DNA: TGTGCCACCAGCATAGACTGGACAGGGGATGATTCACCCCTCCACTTT.

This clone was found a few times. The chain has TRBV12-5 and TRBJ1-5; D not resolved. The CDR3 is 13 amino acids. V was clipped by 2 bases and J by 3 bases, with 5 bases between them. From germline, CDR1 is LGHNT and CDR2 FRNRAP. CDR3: CASGLNTNQPQHF. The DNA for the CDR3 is TGTGCTAGTGGTTTGAACACCAATCAGCCCCAGCATTTT.

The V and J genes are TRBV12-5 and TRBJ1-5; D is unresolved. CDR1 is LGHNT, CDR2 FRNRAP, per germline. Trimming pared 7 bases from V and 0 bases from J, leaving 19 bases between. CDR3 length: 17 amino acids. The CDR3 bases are TGTGCTAGTGTCCTAAATCCCCGGGTCCATAGCAATCAGCCCCAGCATTTT. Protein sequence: CASVLNPRVHSNQPQHF.